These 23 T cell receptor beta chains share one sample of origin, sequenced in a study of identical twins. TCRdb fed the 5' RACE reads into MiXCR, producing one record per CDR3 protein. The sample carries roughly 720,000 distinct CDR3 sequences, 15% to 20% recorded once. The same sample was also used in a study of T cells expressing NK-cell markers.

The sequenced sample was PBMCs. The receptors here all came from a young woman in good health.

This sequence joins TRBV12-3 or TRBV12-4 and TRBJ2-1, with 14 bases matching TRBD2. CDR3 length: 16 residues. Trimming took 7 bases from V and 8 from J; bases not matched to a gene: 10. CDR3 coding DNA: TGTGCCAGCACCCCGGGACTAGCGGGAGAGATCGATGAGCAGTTCTTC. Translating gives CASTPGLAGEIDEQFF.

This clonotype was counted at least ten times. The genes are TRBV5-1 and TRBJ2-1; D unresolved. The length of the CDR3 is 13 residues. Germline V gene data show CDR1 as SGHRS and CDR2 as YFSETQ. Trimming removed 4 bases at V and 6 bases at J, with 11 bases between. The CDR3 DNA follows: TGCGCCAGCAGCCTGGTGTGGGCCAATGAGCAGTTCTTC. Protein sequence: CASSLVWANEQFF.

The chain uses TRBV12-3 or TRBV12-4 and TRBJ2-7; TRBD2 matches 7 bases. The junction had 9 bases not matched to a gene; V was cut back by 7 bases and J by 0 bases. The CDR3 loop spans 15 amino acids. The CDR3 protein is CASTLVAGLSYEQYF. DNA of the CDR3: TGTGCCAGCACCCTAGTAGCGGGCCTCTCCTACGAGCAGTACTTC.

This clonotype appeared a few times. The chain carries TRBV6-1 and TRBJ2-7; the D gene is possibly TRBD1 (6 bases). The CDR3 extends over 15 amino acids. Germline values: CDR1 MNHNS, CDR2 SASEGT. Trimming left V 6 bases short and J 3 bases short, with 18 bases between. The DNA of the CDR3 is TGTGCCAGCAGCCCCGACAGGTACCGCCGCTACGAGCAGTACTTC. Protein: CASSPDRYRRYEQYF.

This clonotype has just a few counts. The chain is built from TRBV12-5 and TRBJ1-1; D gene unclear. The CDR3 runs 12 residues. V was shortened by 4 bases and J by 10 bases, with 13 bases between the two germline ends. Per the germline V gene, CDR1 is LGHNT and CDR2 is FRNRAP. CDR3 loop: CASGSRAWGAFF. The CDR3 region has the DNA TGTGCTAGTGGTTCAAGGGCCTGGGGAGCTTTCTTT.

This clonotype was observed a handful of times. The CDR3: CSALGSNTEAFF. CDR3 bases: TGCAGTGCTCTTGGCTCAAACACTGAAGCTTTCTTT. The chain recombines TRBV20-1 with TRBJ1-1, with D unresolved. CDR3 length: 12 residues. CDR1 and CDR2 from the germline V gene are DFQATT and SNEGSKA (reference sequence). Trimming pared 5 bases from V and 2 bases from J, leaving 9 bases between.

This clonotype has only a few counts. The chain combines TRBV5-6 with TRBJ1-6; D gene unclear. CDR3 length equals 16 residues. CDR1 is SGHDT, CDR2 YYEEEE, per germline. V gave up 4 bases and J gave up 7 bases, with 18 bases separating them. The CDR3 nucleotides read TGTGCCAGCAGCCGACGTATGGGCCGGGTAAATTCACCCCTCCACTTT. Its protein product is CASSRRMGRVNSPLHF.

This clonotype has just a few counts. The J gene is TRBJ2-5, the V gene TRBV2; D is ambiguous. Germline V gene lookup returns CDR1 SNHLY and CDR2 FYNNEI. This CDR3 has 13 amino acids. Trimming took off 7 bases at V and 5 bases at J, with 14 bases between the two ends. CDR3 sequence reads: CASILEAGETQYF. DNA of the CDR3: TGTGCCAGCATCCTCGAGGCTGGGGAGACCCAGTACTTC.

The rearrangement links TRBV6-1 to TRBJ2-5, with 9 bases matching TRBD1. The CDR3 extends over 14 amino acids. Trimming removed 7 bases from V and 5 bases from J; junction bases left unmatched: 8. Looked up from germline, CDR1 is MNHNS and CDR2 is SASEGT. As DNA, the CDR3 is TGTGCCAGCATAGGACAGGGGAGATTTGAGACCCAGTACTTC. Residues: CASIGQGRFETQYF.

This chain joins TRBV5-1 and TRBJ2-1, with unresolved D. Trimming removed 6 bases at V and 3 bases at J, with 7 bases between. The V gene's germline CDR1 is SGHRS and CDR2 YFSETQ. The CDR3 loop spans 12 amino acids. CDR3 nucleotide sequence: TGCGCCAGCATCGTAATCTACAATGAGCAGTTCTTC. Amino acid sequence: CASIVIYNEQFF. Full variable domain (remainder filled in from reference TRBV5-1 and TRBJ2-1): KAGVTQTPRYLIKTRGQQVTLSCSPISGHRSVSWYQQTPGQGLQFLFEYFSETQRNKGNFPGRFSGRQFSNSRSEMNVSTLELGDSALYLCASIVIYNEQFFGPGTRLTVL.

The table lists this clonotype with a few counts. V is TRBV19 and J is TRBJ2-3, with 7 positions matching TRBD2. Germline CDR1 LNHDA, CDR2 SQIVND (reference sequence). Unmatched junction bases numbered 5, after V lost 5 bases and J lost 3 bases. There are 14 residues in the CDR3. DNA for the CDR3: TGTGCCAGTAGTCTCCTACTAGCGACAGATACGCAGTATTTT. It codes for CASSLLLATDTQYF.

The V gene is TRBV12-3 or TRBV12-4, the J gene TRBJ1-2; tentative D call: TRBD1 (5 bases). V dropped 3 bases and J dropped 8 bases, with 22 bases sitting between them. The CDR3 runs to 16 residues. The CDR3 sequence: CASSLYSPGRQKGYTF. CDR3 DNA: TGTGCCAGCAGTTTGTACAGTCCGGGGCGACAAAAAGGCTACACCTTC.

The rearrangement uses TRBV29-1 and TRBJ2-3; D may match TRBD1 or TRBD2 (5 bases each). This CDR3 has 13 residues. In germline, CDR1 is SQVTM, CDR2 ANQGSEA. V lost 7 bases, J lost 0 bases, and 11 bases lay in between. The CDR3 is CSGGAGSTDTQYF. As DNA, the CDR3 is TGCAGCGGAGGGGCGGGCAGCACAGATACGCAGTATTTT.

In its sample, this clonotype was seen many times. CDR3 amino acids: CASSFEQPRGAFF. CDR3 sequence (DNA): TGTGCCAGCAGCTTCGAACAGCCCCGGGGAGCTTTCTTT. The gene calls are TRBV7-9 and TRBJ1-1; D call uncertain. This CDR3 has 13 amino acids. Germline-derived CDR1 and CDR2 are SEHNR and FQNEAQ (reference sequence). The V end was cut by 3 bases, the J end by 10 bases, with 15 bases between.

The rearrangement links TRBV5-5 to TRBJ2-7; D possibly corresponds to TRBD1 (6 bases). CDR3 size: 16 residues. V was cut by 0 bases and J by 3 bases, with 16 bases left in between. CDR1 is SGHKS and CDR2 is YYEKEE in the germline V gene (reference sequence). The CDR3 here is CASSLAEGQPYYEQYF. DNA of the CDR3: TGTGCCAGCAGCTTGGCCGAGGGACAACCGTACTACGAGCAGTACTTC.

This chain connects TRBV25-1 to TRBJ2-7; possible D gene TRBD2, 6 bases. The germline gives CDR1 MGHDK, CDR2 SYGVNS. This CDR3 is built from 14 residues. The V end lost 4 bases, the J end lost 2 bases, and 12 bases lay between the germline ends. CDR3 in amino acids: CASSARGSTYEQYF. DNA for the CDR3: TGTGCCAGCAGTGCGCGGGGCTCCACCTACGAGCAGTACTTC.

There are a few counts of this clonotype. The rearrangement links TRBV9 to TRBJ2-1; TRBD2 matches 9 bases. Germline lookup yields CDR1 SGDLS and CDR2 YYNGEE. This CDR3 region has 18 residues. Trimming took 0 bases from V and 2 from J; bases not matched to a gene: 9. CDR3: CASSVVGNLAGAYNEQFF. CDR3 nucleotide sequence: TGTGCCAGCAGCGTAGTAGGGAATTTAGCGGGGGCCTACAATGAGCAGTTCTTC.

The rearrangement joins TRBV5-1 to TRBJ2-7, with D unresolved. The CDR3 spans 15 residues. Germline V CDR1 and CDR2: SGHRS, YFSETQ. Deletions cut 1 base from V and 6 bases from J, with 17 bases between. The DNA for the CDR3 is TGCGCCAGCAGCTTGCAGTGGCAGAGCCTCGGCGAGCAGTACTTC. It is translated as CASSLQWQSLGEQYF.

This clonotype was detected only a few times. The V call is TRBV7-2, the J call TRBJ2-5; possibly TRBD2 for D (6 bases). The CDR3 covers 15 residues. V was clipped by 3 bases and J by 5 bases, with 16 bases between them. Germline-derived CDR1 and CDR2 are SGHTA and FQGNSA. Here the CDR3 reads CASSFTGTGGETQYF. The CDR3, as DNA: TGTGCCAGCAGCTTCACCGGGACTGGGGGGGAGACCCAGTACTTC. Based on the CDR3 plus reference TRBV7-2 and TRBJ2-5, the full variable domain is GAGVSQSPSNKVTEKGKDVELRCDPISGHTALYWYRQSLGQGLEFLIYFQGNSAPDKSGLPSDRFSAERTGGSVSTLTIQRTQQEDSAVYLCASSFTGTGGETQYFGPGTRLLVL.

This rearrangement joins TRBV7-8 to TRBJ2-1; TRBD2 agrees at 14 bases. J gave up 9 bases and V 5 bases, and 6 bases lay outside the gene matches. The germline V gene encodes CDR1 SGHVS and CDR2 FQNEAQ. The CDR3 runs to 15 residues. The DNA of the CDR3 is TGTGCCAGCAGCCTTCGACTAGCGGGAGGGGTTGAGCAGTTCTTC. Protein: CASSLRLAGGVEQFF.

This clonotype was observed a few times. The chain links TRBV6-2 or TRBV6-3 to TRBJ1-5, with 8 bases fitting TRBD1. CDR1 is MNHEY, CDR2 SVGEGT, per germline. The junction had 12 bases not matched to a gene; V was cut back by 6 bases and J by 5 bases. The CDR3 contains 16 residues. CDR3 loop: CASSRIGQGIHQPQHF. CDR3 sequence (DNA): TGTGCCAGCAGCCGAATCGGACAGGGCATACATCAGCCCCAGCATTTT.

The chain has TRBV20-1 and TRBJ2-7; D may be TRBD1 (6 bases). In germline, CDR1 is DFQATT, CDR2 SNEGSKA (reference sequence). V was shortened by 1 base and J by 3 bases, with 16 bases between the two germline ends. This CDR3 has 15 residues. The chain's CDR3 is CSARAMDSGHYEQYF. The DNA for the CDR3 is TGCAGTGCTAGAGCCATGGACAGTGGCCACTACGAGCAGTACTTC.

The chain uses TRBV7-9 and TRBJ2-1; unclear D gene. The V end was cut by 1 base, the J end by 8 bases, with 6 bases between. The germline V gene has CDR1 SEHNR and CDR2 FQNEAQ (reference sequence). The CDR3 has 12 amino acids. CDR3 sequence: CASSLDAHEQFF. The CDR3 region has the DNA TGTGCCAGCAGCTTAGACGCCCATGAGCAGTTCTTC.